Listed here are 21 T cell receptor beta chains from one sample, sequenced in a study of shared clonotypes between healthy human individuals. Naive CD8 cells were CD45RO-negative, positively selected for CCR7, excluding terminally differentiated effector memory CD45RA+ cells. Generated by immunoSEQ multiplex PCR, the TCRdb table keeps only in-frame clones and is missing some. The top ten clones hold roughly 1.7% of a sample with millions of clones, more than 85% of them seen once. Sequenced sample: naive CD8+ T cells from PBMCs. These receptors all stem from a man aged 18 to 30 in good health. Some clones in this sample may be carry-over from other donors' samples.

This chain uses TRBV5-1 with TRBJ2-2; no definite D call. Germline V gene data show CDR1 as SGHRS and CDR2 as YFSETQ. This CDR3 spans 16 amino acids. The V and J ends lost 3 bases and 1 base respectively, with 13 bases between them. The CDR3 loop is CASSSRGQENTGELFF. CDR3 coding DNA: TGCGCCAGCAGCTCGCGTGGTCAGGAGAACACCGGGGAGCTGTTTTTT. The entire variable domain, with the rest obtained from reference TRBV5-1 and TRBJ2-2, is as follows: KAGVTQTPRYLIKTRGQQVTLSCSPISGHRSVSWYQQTPGQGLQFLFEYFSETQRNKGNFPGRFSGRQFSNSRSEMNVSTLELGDSALYLCASSSRGQENTGELFFGEGSRLTVL.

The chain carries TRBV19 and TRBJ1-1; 8 bases line up with TRBD1. The germline V gene encodes CDR1 LNHDA and CDR2 SQIVND (reference sequence). This CDR3 is built from 18 residues. The junction had 10 bases not matched to a gene; V was cut back by 0 bases and J by 1 base. For the CDR3, the DNA is TGTGCCAGTAGTATAGATCGGACAGGGAGAGAGAGGAACACTGAAGCTTTCTTT. Protein: CASSIDRTGRERNTEAFF.

The V gene is TRBV6-5, the J gene TRBJ2-7, with a tentative D call TRBD1 (6 bases). Germline V gene data show CDR1 as MNHEY and CDR2 as SVGAGI. The ends were cut back, 6 bases at V and 2 bases at J, with 14 bases in the middle. CDR3 length equals 14 residues. CDR3 coding DNA: TGTGCCAGCAGCCCGCACCGGACAGCCTACGAGCAGTACTTC. This codes for CASSPHRTAYEQYF.

The V gene is TRBV7-9, the J gene TRBJ2-3; a weak D match, TRBD2 (5 bases). The CDR3 loop spans 13 amino acids. Germline V CDR1 and CDR2: SEHNR, FQNEAQ (reference sequence). V was clipped by 3 bases and J by 5 bases, with 9 bases between them. Written as DNA, the CDR3 is TGTGCCAGCAGCTTTTCCGGGAAAGATACGCAGTATTTT. Encoded protein: CASSFSGKDTQYF.

The rearrangement uses TRBV30 and TRBJ2-7; D remains ambiguous. The CDR3 is 14 amino acids. The V gene's germline CDR1 is GTSNPN and CDR2 SVGIG (reference sequence). Trimming left V 6 bases short and J 4 bases short, with 19 bases between. This CDR3 reads CACDDGARTYEQYF. The CDR3 DNA reads TGTGCCTGCGACGACGGTGCTCGCACTTACGAGCAGTACTTC. The variable domain in full, with the rest retrieved from reference TRBV30 and TRBJ2-7, is SQTIHQWPATLVQPVGSPLSLECTVEGTSNPNLYWYRQAAGRGLQLLFYSVGIGQISSEVPQNLSASRPQDRQFILSSKKLLLSDSGFYLCACDDGARTYEQYFGPGTRLTVT.

V usage is TRBV5-1 and J usage is TRBJ2-1, with no clear D. Germline CDR1 reads SGHRS; CDR2 reads YFSETQ. This CDR3 has 16 residues. V lost 3 bases and J lost 6, with 19 bases in between. CDR3 sequence (DNA): TGCGCCAGCAGCTGGAGTGTCGCCCGGGTCTCCAATGAGCAGTTCTTC. This sequence encodes CASSWSVARVSNEQFF.

The chain uses TRBV27 and TRBJ2-1; TRBD2 matches 10 bases. Looked up from germline, CDR1 is MNHEY and CDR2 is SMNVEV (reference sequence). With 0 bases clipped from V and 8 bases from J, the junction kept 7 bases outside the gene matches. There are 16 residues in the CDR3. As DNA, the CDR3 is TGTGCCAGCAGTTTATCGTTGTCCAGCGGGAGGGATGAGCAGTTCTTC. Its translation: CASSLSLSSGRDEQFF.

The chain joins TRBV2 to TRBJ1-1; TRBD1 matches 7 bases. V lost 8 bases and J lost 6; bases outside the gene matches: 15. In germline, CDR1 is SNHLY, CDR2 FYNNEI. CDR3 length: 15 residues. CDR3 residues: CASREWTGPSAEAFF. The CDR3 coding sequence is TGTGCCAGCCGGGAATGGACAGGTCCTAGCGCTGAAGCTTTCTTT.

The V gene is TRBV2, the J gene TRBJ1-4, with D maybe TRBD1 (5 bases). CDR1 and CDR2 (germline): SNHLY, FYNNEI. The CDR3 has 16 amino acids. Trimming took 1 base from V and 0 from J, leaving 9 bases between them. The CDR3 DNA follows: TGTGCCAGCAGTGAAGGGGGCACTTCAACTAATGAAAAACTGTTTTTT. Residues: CASSEGGTSTNEKLFF.

The chain joins TRBV28 to TRBJ1-2, with a tentative D call TRBD1 (5 bases). V was shortened by 5 bases and J by 1 base, with 11 bases between the two germline ends. Germline-derived CDR1 and CDR2 are MDHEN and SYDVKM. The CDR3 is 14 amino acids. CDR3 in DNA: TGTGCCAGCAGTCCATTGGACATTAACTATGGCTACACCTTC. Translating gives CASSPLDINYGYTF.

V and J are TRBV11-2 and TRBJ2-1; no clear D. The CDR3 length is 12 residues. V was clipped by 5 bases and J by 8 bases, with 10 bases between them. Germline V CDR1 and CDR2: SGHAT, FQNNGV. The CDR3 loop is CASSAMWDEQFF. The CDR3 DNA reads TGTGCCAGCAGCGCTATGTGGGATGAGCAGTTCTTC.

The genes are TRBV27 and TRBJ2-3; D gene uncertain. Trimming stripped 5 bases from V and 0 bases from J, with 6 bases between. The germline V gene encodes CDR1 MNHEY and CDR2 SMNVEV (reference sequence). The CDR3 has 13 amino acids. CDR3 amino acids: CASSPYSTDTQYF. CDR3 sequence (DNA): TGTGCCAGCAGTCCGTACAGCACAGATACGCAGTATTTT.

This clone has just a few counts. Sequence at one end of the junction differs from germline and may be a read error. CDR3 sequence reads: CASSIGDTEAFF. CDR3 nucleotide sequence: TGTGCCAGCAGCATAGGAGACACTGAAGCTTTCTTT. This rearrangement joins TRBV13 to TRBJ1-1, with unresolved D. The CDR3 covers 12 residues. The germline V gene has CDR1 PRHDT and CDR2 FYEKMQ (reference sequence).

This chain uses TRBV7-9 with TRBJ2-1; 7 bases line up with TRBD2. V dropped 4 bases and J dropped 6; count of bases not matched to a gene: 12. Germline V gene sequence: CDR1 SEHNR, CDR2 FQNEAQ (reference sequence). This CDR3 region has 16 residues. The CDR3: CASSSFGAGVSNEQFF. The CDR3 nucleotides read TGTGCCAGCAGCTCTTTCGGGGCGGGAGTATCCAATGAGCAGTTCTTC. Drawing the rest from reference TRBV7-9 and TRBJ2-1, the complete variable domain is DTGVSQNPRHKITKRGQNVTFRCDPISEHNRLYWYRQTLGQGPEFLTYFQNEAQLEKSRLLSDRFSAERPKGSFSTLEIQRTEQGDSAMYLCASSSFGAGVSNEQFFGPGTRLTVL.

This clone was detected once. V usage is TRBV11-2 and J usage is TRBJ2-5; weak D call: TRBD1 (5 bases). The V end was cut by 5 bases, the J end by 4 bases, with 11 bases between. The CDR3 is 13 amino acids. CDR1 is SGHAT and CDR2 is FQNNGV in the germline V gene. CDR3 amino acids: CASSGAGRETQYF. The CDR3 DNA follows: TGTGCCAGCAGCGGGGCAGGGCGAGAGACCCAGTACTTC.

The gene calls are TRBV2 and TRBJ2-1, with a weak D call TRBD2 (6 bases). This CDR3 comprises 14 residues. Trimming removed 4 bases at V and 7 bases at J, with 14 bases between. Germline CDR1 and CDR2: SNHLY and FYNNEI. CDR3 in amino acids: CASSAAAGRNEQFF. DNA for the CDR3: TGTGCCAGCAGTGCCGCGGCGGGAAGGAATGAGCAGTTCTTC.

CDR3 amino acids: CASSRPIVFTNEQFF. As DNA, the CDR3 is TGTGCCAGCAGCCGCCCCATCGTGTTCACGAATGAGCAGTTCTTC. The chain uses TRBV7-9 and TRBJ2-1; unclear D gene. Germline V lookup: CDR1 SEHNR, CDR2 FQNEAQ (reference sequence). V was shortened by 5 bases and J by 7 bases, with 18 bases between the two germline ends. CDR3 length: 15 residues.

This clone was counted between two and nine times. The chain employs TRBV29-1 and TRBJ2-2; D is unclear. Trimming removed 7 bases at V and 6 bases at J, with 6 bases between. Germline CDR1 and CDR2: SQVTM and ANQGSEA. This CDR3 is built from 10 residues. The CDR3 DNA sequence: TGCAGCGCCATTTCCGGGGAGCTGTTTTTT. Its protein is CSAISGELFF.

This clone has only one observation. The chain couples TRBV6-1 to TRBJ2-1; the match to TRBD2 covers 12 bases. This CDR3 comprises 15 residues. V lost 3 bases and J lost 6; bases outside the gene matches: 3. The germline gives CDR1 MNHNS, CDR2 SASEGT. CDR3 loop: CASSDGTSGFNEQFF. In nucleotides, the CDR3 is TGTGCCAGCAGTGACGGGACTAGCGGGTTCAATGAGCAGTTCTTC.

This chain joins TRBV19 and TRBJ2-7; no clear D gene. Trimming stripped 5 bases from V and 5 bases from J, with 19 bases between. The CDR3 runs to 15 residues. In germline, CDR1 is LNHDA, CDR2 SQIVND (reference sequence). This chain's CDR3 is CASSPFGLGGDEQYF. CDR3 bases: TGTGCCAGTAGTCCCTTCGGGCTGGGTGGTGACGAGCAGTACTTC.

The chain links TRBV15 to TRBJ1-4, with TRBD1 matching 12 bases. Germline V gene sequence: CDR1 LNHNV, CDR2 YYDKDF (reference sequence). Trimming took 5 bases from V and 7 from J; bases not matched to a gene: 20. The length of the CDR3 is 20 residues. CDR3 amino acids: CATSQQTLYRDRGRSEKLFF. The CDR3, as DNA: TGTGCCACCAGCCAACAAACCCTTTACCGGGACAGGGGGCGGTCTGAAAAACTGTTTTTT.